This T cell receptor beta chain derives from a study of cytomegalovirus exposure and HLA in healthy donors. This PCR relied on a set of 60 Vbeta primers and 13 Jbeta primers. Clones were read by immunoSEQ multiplex PCR, and TCRdb kept only the in-frame ones, dropping some. The sample holds 170,000 or so clones, about three quarters seen once. This clone was detected a few times. Trimming took off 7 bases at V and 0 bases at J, with 10 bases between the two ends. Germline V gene data show CDR1 as LNHDA and CDR2 as SQIVND (reference sequence). This CDR3 comprises 14 residues. The chain combines TRBV19 with TRBJ2-1, with a weak D call TRBD2 (6 bases). The material sequenced was PBMCs. The clonotype was recovered from a woman aged 45-60 years in good health and CMV-seropositive. In DNA form, the CDR3 reads TGTGCCAGTACTAAAGCGGGCTCCTACAATGAGCAGTTCTTC. This sequence encodes CASTKAGSYNEQFF.